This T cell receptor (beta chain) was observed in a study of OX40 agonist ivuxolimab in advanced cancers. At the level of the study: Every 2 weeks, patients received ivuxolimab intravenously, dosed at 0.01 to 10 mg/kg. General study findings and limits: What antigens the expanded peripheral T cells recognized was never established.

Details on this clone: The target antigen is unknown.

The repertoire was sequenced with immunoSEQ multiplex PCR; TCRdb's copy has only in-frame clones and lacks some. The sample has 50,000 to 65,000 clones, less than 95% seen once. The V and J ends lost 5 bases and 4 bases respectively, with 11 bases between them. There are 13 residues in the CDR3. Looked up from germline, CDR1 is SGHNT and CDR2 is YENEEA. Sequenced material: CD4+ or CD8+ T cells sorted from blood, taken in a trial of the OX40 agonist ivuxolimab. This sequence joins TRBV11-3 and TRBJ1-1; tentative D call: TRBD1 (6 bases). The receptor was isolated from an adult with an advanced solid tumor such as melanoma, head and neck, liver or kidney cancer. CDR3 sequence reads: CASSVGGVTEAFF. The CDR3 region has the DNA TGTGCCAGCAGCGTAGGGGGAGTCACTGAAGCTTTCTTT.